This T cell receptor (beta chain) was sequenced in a study of cytotoxic CD8 clonotypes in ibrutinib-treated CLL. The CDR3 length is 15 residues. The V gene's germline CDR1 is SGHVS and CDR2 FNYEAQ. Trimming at V came to 5 bases and at J to 0 bases, leaving 4 bases not matched to a gene. TCRdb's copy holds only in-frame clones and misses some; the assay was immunoSEQ multiplex PCR. The sample yields around 310,000 clones, around four fifths seen once. The chain is built from TRBV7-6 and TRBJ1-1, with 9 bases lining up with TRBD1. The clonotype originates from a human donor with chronic lymphocytic leukemia. Sample: PBMCs, taken before ibrutinib treatment. The CDR3 DNA is TGTGCCAGCAGCCCCGGGACAGGGTTGAACACTGAAGCTTTCTTT. As protein: CASSPGTGLNTEAFF. The full variable domain, its missing parts supplied by reference TRBV7-6 and TRBJ1-1, is GAGVSQSPRYKVTKRGQDVALRCDPISGHVSLYWYRQALGQGPEFLTYFNYEAQQDKSGLPNDRFSAERPEGSISTLTIQRTEQRDSAMYRCASSPGTGLNTEAFFGQGTRLTVV.